The rows below give T cell receptor beta chains drawn from one sample of a study of T cell responses to AZD1222 COVID-19 vaccine. Generated by immunoSEQ multiplex PCR, the TCRdb table keeps only in-frame clones and is missing some. The table includes 85,000 to 90,000 clones, approximately 89% detected once. The sample was peripheral blood, taken 28 days after the second AZD1222 dose. These TCRs come from an adult who received the AZD1222 COVID-19 vaccine. Each CDR3 is given with its conserved first and last residue. The order of the fields is J gene, V gene, D gene, clone size, CDR3 DNA, CDR3 protein. A D gene is named only where the DNA matches it firmly. Size values are once, few and many counts, or a class for expanded clones, and some rows have none.

>TRBJ2-3|TRBV19|.|once
TGTGCCAGTAGCCGCGAGGGTCTAGCTAATACGCAGTATTTT
CASSREGLANTQYF
>TRBJ1-5|TRBV6-5|.|.
TGTGCCAGCAGTCCCTTTGGTCAGGAACTCCAGCATTTT
CASSPFGQELQHF
>TRBJ2-7|TRBV28|.|.
TGTGCCAGCAGTTTGTTTTCGGTAGGTGTGGGCGAGCAGTACTTC
CASSLFSVGVGEQYF
>TRBJ1-5|TRBV27|TRBD1|.
TGTGCCAGCAGTTCGGGACAGGGGTCGAATCAGCCCCAGCATTTT
CASSSGQGSNQPQHF
>TRBJ1-2|TRBV12-3/TRBV12-4|.|.
TGTGCCAGCAGTTTGGGATCTGGCTATGGCTACACCTTC
CASSLGSGYGYTF
>TRBJ1-4|TRBV19|TRBD1|.
TGTGCCAGTAGTATTCGACAGGGGCTGAATGAAAAACTGTTTTTT
CASSIRQGLNEKLFF
>TRBJ2-4|TRBV18|.|.
TGTGCCAGCTCACCGACTGTAGGACAGACAACCAAAAACATTCAGTACTTC
CASSPTVGQTTKNIQYF
>TRBJ2-3|TRBV20-1|.|once
TGCAGTGCGGAAAGGACAGATACGCAGTATTTT
CSAERTDTQYF
>TRBJ2-7|TRBV4-3|TRBD2|.
TGCGCCAGCAGCCAAGATCTCGCGGGCCGGGACTACTCCTACGAGCAGTACTTC
CASSQDLAGRDYSYEQYF
>TRBJ2-5|TRBV5-4|.|.
TGTGCCAGCAGCTTGATCGGGGGTGAGACCCAGTACTTC
CASSLIGGETQYF
>TRBJ2-2|TRBV19|.|.
TGTGCCAGTAGTATGGGCAGGGTCACCGGGGAGCTGTTTTTT
CASSMGRVTGELFF
>TRBJ2-3|TRBV2|.|.
TGTGCCAGCGGTAGGGATTCGGGAGATACGCAGTATTTT
CASGRDSGDTQYF
>TRBJ1-2|TRBV10-3|.|.
TGTGCCATCAGTGAGTCGACGGTCCGGGGTGGCTACACCTTC
CAISESTVRGGYTF
>TRBJ2-5|TRBV23-1|TRBD1|.
TGCGCCAGCAGTCAATCGGACAGGGAACAAGAGACCCAGTACTTC
CASSQSDREQETQYF
>TRBJ1-3|TRBV27|TRBD1|.
TGTGCCAGCAGAGCACAGGGGAGTGGAAACACCATATATTTT
CASRAQGSGNTIYF
>TRBJ2-7|TRBV7-3|.|.
TGTGCCAGCAGCCCCGGTTGGGGTCGCGAGCAGTACTTC
CASSPGWGREQYF
>TRBJ1-4|TRBV5-1|.|.
TGCGCCAGCAGCTTTAAGTTTCAGGCAGGGGAAAAACTGTTTTTT
CASSFKFQAGEKLFF
>TRBJ1-1|TRBV3-1/TRBV3-2|TRBD1|.
TGTGCCAGCAGCCCAGGGGGACACCCGAACACTGAAGCTTTCTTT
CASSPGGHPNTEAFF